The rows below give T cell receptor beta chains drawn from one sample of a study of cytomegalovirus exposure and HLA in healthy donors. Here immunoSEQ multiplex PCR was the method, and the copy in TCRdb shows in-frame clones only, minus some. The sample consists of about 210,000 clones, around 84% of them appearing once. Sequencing was performed on PBMCs. The receptors shown here come from a man in his forties in good health and CMV-seropositive. CDR3s include the opening cysteine and the closing phenylalanine or tryptophan. A D gene is named only where the DNA matches it firmly. Clone size appears in some rows only: once, few, many, or a class for an expanded clone.

abundance: once
v_gene: TRBV7-9
j_gene: TRBJ2-1
d_gene: TRBD1
CDR3nt: TGTGCCAGCAGCTTTGGGACAGGAAAATTCAATGAGCAGTTCTTC
CDR3aa: CASSFGTGKFNEQFF

abundance: once
v_gene: TRBV5-5
j_gene: TRBJ1-2
d_gene: -
CDR3nt: TGTGCCAGCACCCGCGGGGGGGCTTTTGGCTACACCTTC
CDR3aa: CASTRGGAFGYTF

abundance: few
v_gene: TRBV27
j_gene: TRBJ2-7
d_gene: TRBD2
CDR3nt: TGTGCCAGCAGTTTATCGAGGCTAGCGGTACAGTACTTC
CDR3aa: CASSLSRLAVQYF

abundance: -
v_gene: TRBV19
j_gene: TRBJ2-7
d_gene: -
CDR3nt: TGTGCCAGTAGTACCTCCTACGGGGTCTACGAGCAGTACTTC
CDR3aa: CASSTSYGVYEQYF

abundance: -
v_gene: TRBV4-2
j_gene: TRBJ2-7
d_gene: -
CDR3nt: TGTGCCAGCAGCCAAGATCGGAGTTACGAGCAGTACTTC
CDR3aa: CASSQDRSYEQYF

abundance: -
v_gene: TRBV9
j_gene: TRBJ1-1
d_gene: TRBD1
CDR3nt: TGTGCCAGCAGCTCCGGACAGGGGTACACTGAAGCTTTCTTT
CDR3aa: CASSSGQGYTEAFF

abundance: -
v_gene: TRBV10-3
j_gene: TRBJ2-7
d_gene: -
CDR3nt: TGTGCCTCCACAACAGCTTCCTACGCCTACGAGCAGTACTTC
CDR3aa: CASTTASYAYEQYF

abundance: -
v_gene: TRBV5-1
j_gene: TRBJ2-1
d_gene: -
CDR3nt: TGCGCCAGCAGCTCTAGCAACAATGAGCAGTTCTTC
CDR3aa: CASSSSNNEQFF

abundance: -
v_gene: TRBV7-9
j_gene: TRBJ1-2
d_gene: TRBD1
CDR3nt: TGTGCCAGCCGGGACAGAAACTATGGCTACACCTTC
CDR3aa: CASRDRNYGYTF

abundance: -
v_gene: TRBV6-5
j_gene: TRBJ1-4
d_gene: -
CDR3nt: TGTGCCAGCAGTGAAGGGCAGGGTAATGAAAAACTGTTTTTT
CDR3aa: CASSEGQGNEKLFF

abundance: -
v_gene: TRBV5-6
j_gene: TRBJ1-2
d_gene: TRBD1
CDR3nt: TGTGCCAGCAGCTTGGGGACAGGGGGCTTCCTCTACACCTTC
CDR3aa: CASSLGTGGFLYTF

abundance: -
v_gene: TRBV6-4
j_gene: TRBJ1-5
d_gene: -
CDR3nt: TGTGCCAGCAGTTCCGGGACAAGTATACCTCCTCGGAAAGGATCTCAGCCCCAGCATTTT
CDR3aa: CASSSGTSIPPRKGSQPQHF

abundance: -
v_gene: TRBV27
j_gene: TRBJ2-7
d_gene: TRBD1
CDR3nt: TGTGCCAGCAGTTCCCGACAGGGGGCAGTTACCTACGAGCAGTACTTC
CDR3aa: CASSSRQGAVTYEQYF

abundance: -
v_gene: TRBV9
j_gene: TRBJ2-7
d_gene: TRBD2
CDR3nt: TGTGCCAGCAGCGCCTTTAGCGGGGGCAACTACGAGCAGTACTTC
CDR3aa: CASSAFSGGNYEQYF

abundance: -
v_gene: TRBV7-9
j_gene: TRBJ2-2
d_gene: TRBD1
CDR3nt: TGTGCCAGCAGTCCTACAGGGGTGTCGAACACCGGGGAGCTGTTTTTT
CDR3aa: CASSPTGVSNTGELFF

abundance: -
v_gene: TRBV15
j_gene: TRBJ2-7
d_gene: TRBD2
CDR3nt: TGTGCCACCAGCGCCAACTGGGATACTAGCGGGAGAGACGAGCAGTACTTC
CDR3aa: CATSANWDTSGRDEQYF

abundance: once
v_gene: TRBV5-1
j_gene: TRBJ2-7
d_gene: TRBD1
CDR3nt: TGCGCCAGCAGCCCCGGGACAGCCTACTACGAGCAGTACTTC
CDR3aa: CASSPGTAYYEQYF

abundance: -
v_gene: TRBV23-1
j_gene: TRBJ2-7
d_gene: -
CDR3nt: TGCGCCAGCAGCCTCGCCCCATACGAGGAGCAGTACTTC
CDR3aa: CASSLAPYEEQYF

abundance: -
v_gene: TRBV4-1
j_gene: TRBJ1-1
d_gene: TRBD1
CDR3nt: TGCGCCAGCAGCCAACCGACAGGGTGGTTCACTGAAGCTTTCTTT
CDR3aa: CASSQPTGWFTEAFF

abundance: -
v_gene: TRBV6-5
j_gene: TRBJ2-7
d_gene: TRBD2
CDR3nt: TGTGCCAGCAGCCCTAGCGGGGGATACGAGCAGTACTTC
CDR3aa: CASSPSGGYEQYF

abundance: -
v_gene: TRBV5-1
j_gene: TRBJ2-1
d_gene: TRBD2
CDR3nt: TGCGCCAGCAGGAGGACTAGCGGGAGGTGGGAGTCCTACAATGAGCAGTTCTTC
CDR3aa: CASRRTSGRWESYNEQFF

abundance: few
v_gene: TRBV25-1
j_gene: TRBJ2-3
d_gene: TRBD2
CDR3nt: TGTGCCAGCAGAGAGACTAGCGGGGGTAGCACAGATACGCAGTATTTT
CDR3aa: CASRETSGGSTDTQYF

abundance: -
v_gene: TRBV10-3
j_gene: TRBJ2-7
d_gene: TRBD2
CDR3nt: TGTGCCATCAGTTCCGGGACTAGATCTATCGAGCAGTACTTC
CDR3aa: CAISSGTRSIEQYF

abundance: -
v_gene: TRBV9
j_gene: TRBJ2-7
d_gene: -
CDR3nt: TGTGCCAGCAGCCCTCGTGTGGGAGCGAACTACGAGCAGTACTTC
CDR3aa: CASSPRVGANYEQYF

abundance: -
v_gene: TRBV2
j_gene: TRBJ1-1
d_gene: TRBD1
CDR3nt: TGTGCCAGCAGGATAGACCGGGACAGGGTCACTGAAGCTTTCTTT
CDR3aa: CASRIDRDRVTEAFF

abundance: -
v_gene: TRBV4-2
j_gene: TRBJ2-6
d_gene: -
CDR3nt: TGTGCCAGCAGCCAAGATAGCTCTGGGGCCAACGTCCTGACTTTC
CDR3aa: CASSQDSSGANVLTF

abundance: -
v_gene: TRBV9
j_gene: TRBJ1-2
d_gene: TRBD1
CDR3nt: TGTGCCAGCAGCGTAGGGGACAGGGCCCCCTATGGCTACACCTTC
CDR3aa: CASSVGDRAPYGYTF

abundance: once
v_gene: TRBV7-3
j_gene: TRBJ2-5
d_gene: -
CDR3nt: TGTGCCAGCAGCTTCAGGGTTCCGGAGACCCAGTACTTC
CDR3aa: CASSFRVPETQYF

abundance: -
v_gene: TRBV15
j_gene: TRBJ2-3
d_gene: TRBD2
CDR3nt: TGTGCCACCAGCAAAAAGCGGGGGGGAAGCACAGATACGCAGTATTTT
CDR3aa: CATSKKRGGSTDTQYF

abundance: -
v_gene: TRBV7-9
j_gene: TRBJ1-2
d_gene: -
CDR3nt: TGTGCCAGCAGCTTATCAGGGAAGAACTATGGCTACACCTTC
CDR3aa: CASSLSGKNYGYTF

abundance: -
v_gene: TRBV5-1
j_gene: TRBJ2-7
d_gene: -
CDR3nt: TGCGCCAGCAGGGGACACCCCTACGAGCAGTACTTC
CDR3aa: CASRGHPYEQYF

abundance: -
v_gene: TRBV10-3
j_gene: TRBJ2-3
d_gene: TRBD1
CDR3nt: TGTGCCATCAAATTTTTCTTCCTAAAGGTGGACAGGGGGTGCGAGGTGAGTACAGATACGCAGTATTTT
CDR3aa: CAIKFFFLKVDRGCEVSTDTQYF

abundance: -
v_gene: TRBV2
j_gene: TRBJ2-7
d_gene: TRBD1
CDR3nt: TGTGCCAGCAGTCCGCGACGACAGGGGGCCTACGAGCAGTACTTC
CDR3aa: CASSPRRQGAYEQYF

abundance: -
v_gene: TRBV7-3
j_gene: TRBJ2-5
d_gene: TRBD2
CDR3nt: TGTGCCAGCAGCTCTAGCGGGGGGGCGGGTGAGACCCAGTACTTC
CDR3aa: CASSSSGGAGETQYF

abundance: few
v_gene: TRBV27
j_gene: TRBJ2-5
d_gene: TRBD2
CDR3nt: TGTGCCAGCAGTTTATCTACTAGCGGGAGGGCCGGGGAGACCCAGTACTTC
CDR3aa: CASSLSTSGRAGETQYF

abundance: -
v_gene: TRBV5-1
j_gene: TRBJ2-7
d_gene: TRBD1
CDR3nt: TGCGCCAGCAGCTTGTCAGGGACAGGGGGTCTTGTCAGCGAGCAGTACTTC
CDR3aa: CASSLSGTGGLVSEQYF

abundance: -
v_gene: TRBV7-9
j_gene: TRBJ1-2
d_gene: TRBD1
CDR3nt: TGTGCCATGCAGACAGGGTCTAACTATGGCTACACCTTC
CDR3aa: CAMQTGSNYGYTF

abundance: -
v_gene: TRBV7-9
j_gene: TRBJ1-3
d_gene: -
CDR3nt: TGTGCCAGCAGCTTCGCGGGAGCTGGAAACACCATATATTTT
CDR3aa: CASSFAGAGNTIYF

abundance: -
v_gene: TRBV4-2
j_gene: TRBJ2-3
d_gene: -
CDR3nt: TGTGCCAGCAGCCAAGGAGAAATTTACACAGATACGCAGTATTTT
CDR3aa: CASSQGEIYTDTQYF

abundance: -
v_gene: TRBV5-6
j_gene: TRBJ2-5
d_gene: TRBD1
CDR3nt: TGTGCCAGCAGCTTGCGACAGGGGAGGGAGACCCAGTACTTC
CDR3aa: CASSLRQGRETQYF

abundance: -
v_gene: TRBV5-4
j_gene: TRBJ2-7
d_gene: TRBD1
CDR3nt: TGTGCCAGCAGCGAACCGGGACAGGGTAGCTACGAGCAGTACTTC
CDR3aa: CASSEPGQGSYEQYF

abundance: -
v_gene: TRBV5-1
j_gene: TRBJ2-3
d_gene: TRBD2
CDR3nt: TGCGCCAGCAGCCCGCGGGGGGCCCCGACGGATACGCAGTATTTT
CDR3aa: CASSPRGAPTDTQYF

abundance: -
v_gene: TRBV20-1
j_gene: TRBJ2-7
d_gene: -
CDR3nt: TGCAGTGCTACCAGGACACCGAGGCGGTACTTC
CDR3aa: CSATRTPRRYF

abundance: -
v_gene: TRBV18
j_gene: TRBJ2-7
d_gene: TRBD2
CDR3nt: TGTGCCAGCTCACCCCCGGGACTAGCTCTCTACGAGCAGTACTTC
CDR3aa: CASSPPGLALYEQYF

abundance: once
v_gene: TRBV5-1
j_gene: TRBJ1-1
d_gene: TRBD1
CDR3nt: TGCGCCAGCAGCTCCGCCGCCCTACAGGGGGAGAACACTGAAGCTTTCTTT
CDR3aa: CASSSAALQGENTEAFF